A single sample gave rise to the 10 T cell receptor beta chains below, sequenced in a study of blood T cells in healthy people across ages. A J-beta primer mix and a sample-barcoded 5' primer were used in a second PCR of about 7 to 12 cycles. TCRdb re-analysed the 5' RACE reads in MiXCR, keeping a single row per CDR3 protein. The sample records hundreds of thousands of distinct CDR3 sequences, about 24% being singletons. The sample was also reused in another study, on T cells of mothers and their children.

Sequences were obtained from blood. These receptors originate from a boy between 10 and 17 years old in good health.

In the case of this clonotype: This may arise from a read error, as a much more abundant clone is one base away. This chain links TRBV9 with TRBJ2-2; D not certain. The CDR3 contains 16 residues. Germline V gene sequence: CDR1 SGDLS, CDR2 YYNGEE. In nucleotides, the CDR3 is TGTGCCTGCAGCGCCTTTTCGACGCCGAACACCGGGGAGCTGTTTTTT. This sequence encodes CACSAFSTPNTGELFF.

The chain carries TRBV10-3 and TRBJ2-7; 9 bases agree with TRBD1. The CDR3 consists of 14 residues. V gave up 8 bases and J gave up 2 bases; unmatched junction bases: 7. Germline assignment: CDR1 ENHRY and CDR2 SYGVKD. CDR3 sequence: CAIAGTGIPYEQYF. The CDR3 DNA reads TGTGCCATCGCCGGGACAGGGATTCCCTACGAGCAGTACTTC.

The CDR3 spells CASSTREGGTQYF. CDR3 DNA sequence: TGTGCCAGCAGCACCCGAGAGGGAGGGACCCAGTACTTC. The chain carries TRBV7-2 and TRBJ2-5; possible D gene TRBD2, 6 bases. The CDR3 loop spans 13 amino acids. The V gene's germline CDR1 is SGHTA and CDR2 FQGNSA. V was cut by 5 bases and J by 7 bases, with 14 bases left in between.

This CDR3 is CASSLGGRRSYNEQFF. In nucleotides, the CDR3 is TGTGCCAGCAGTTTAGGCGGGAGGCGCTCCTACAATGAGCAGTTCTTC. This chain connects TRBV12-3 or TRBV12-4 to TRBJ2-1; 8 nucleotides align to TRBD2. The V and J ends lost 1 base and 0 bases, in that order; junction bases with no gene match: 2. The CDR3 spans 16 residues.

In this sample, this clonotype turned up a few times. The rearrangement uses TRBV27 and TRBJ2-5; D not certain. The V and J ends lost 6 bases and 5 bases respectively, with 16 bases between them. Germline assignment: CDR1 MNHEY and CDR2 SMNVEV (reference sequence). This CDR3 comprises 14 residues. The CDR3, as DNA: TGTGCCAGCAGCGTAACCCAGGCCAGGGAGACCCAGTACTTC. Amino acids: CASSVTQARETQYF.

The V gene is TRBV7-9, the J gene TRBJ2-2; TRBD2 matches 9 bases. Germline values: CDR1 SEHNR, CDR2 FQNEAQ (reference sequence). The CDR3 is 17 residues long. The V segment lost 5 bases and the J segment 0 bases; nucleotides outside the gene matches: 7. CDR3 sequence (DNA): TGTGCCAGCAGCCTTTTTATAGCGGGAGCGAACACCGGGGAGCTGTTTTTT. The encoded protein is CASSLFIAGANTGELFF.

The CDR3 here is CSARTTGGGPQHF. The CDR3 nucleotides read TGCAGTGCCAGAACGACAGGGGGAGGACCCCAGCATTTT. This chain connects TRBV20-1 to TRBJ1-5; TRBD1 aligns across 9 bases. J was trimmed by 10 bases and V by 6 bases; bases with no gene match: 10. The germline gives CDR1 DFQATT, CDR2 SNEGSKA (reference sequence). There are 13 residues in the CDR3.

This clonotype was counted only a few times. V is TRBV4-2 and J is TRBJ2-5, with D tentatively TRBD2 (5 bases). Trimming left V 5 bases short and J 5 bases short, with 12 bases between. Germline lookup yields CDR1 LGHNA and CDR2 YNFKEQ. This CDR3 has 13 amino acids. CDR3 region: CASSAEGWETQYF. Here the CDR3 DNA reads TGTGCCAGCAGCGCCGAGGGATGGGAGACCCAGTACTTC.

This sequence joins TRBV20-1 and TRBJ2-1; 9 positions agree with TRBD1. Near its end, the DNA agrees better with TRBJ2-7, so the J call may be wrong. This CDR3 region has 16 residues. CDR1 DFQATT and CDR2 SNEGSKA come from the germline V gene (reference sequence). DNA of the CDR3: TGCAGTGTTAGAGATTCGGGACAGGGTCCCCCCTACGAGCAGTACGTC. This encodes CSVRDSGQGPPYEQYV.

This clonotype appeared many times. The chain carries TRBV20-1 and TRBJ2-7; TRBD1 agrees at 7 bases. The CDR3 runs to 15 residues. Per the germline V gene, CDR1 is DFQATT and CDR2 is SNEGSKA (reference sequence). J gave up 2 bases and V 6 bases, and 13 bases lay outside the gene matches. CDR3 sequence: CSAPARDRQTYEQYF. The CDR3 DNA sequence: TGCAGTGCCCCTGCCCGGGACAGACAGACCTACGAGCAGTACTTC.